This record concerns one T cell receptor (beta chain) sequence. The antigen is undetermined. Patients had CD4+ T-LGLL, from Padova, Helsinki and Shinshu. Assay used: immunoSEQ multiplex PCR; TCRdb lists only in-frame clones, some missing. Here the sample spans roughly 1,000 clones, roughly 73% being singletons. Germline loops: CDR1 MRHNA, CDR2 SNTAGT. Trimming took 4 bases from V and 1 from J, leaving 7 bases between them. This CDR3 is 13 amino acids long. This record belongs to a study of STAT5B mutations in CD4+ large granular lymphocyte leukemia. Study context: When available, cryopreserved cells underwent CD8+ depletion before CD4+ selection.

General study points: 25% of private leukemic clonotypes occurred rarely in other patients' non-leukemic repertoires.

Input material: PBMCs. V gene TRBV6-4 combines with J gene TRBJ1-2; maybe TRBD1 (6 bases). This receptor was identified in a man aged 60 to 75 with CD4+ T-cell large granular lymphocyte leukemia. The CDR3 loop is CASSAGVNYGYTF. The CDR3 region has the DNA TGTGCCAGCAGTGCAGGGGTTAACTATGGCTACACCTTC.